This TCR beta chain is drawn from a study of blood T cells in healthy people across ages. Regarding the study as a whole: Among T cells, TCR beta diversity per million cells dropped roughly linearly as age rose. Diversity estimates drawn from one million T cells were deemed underestimates. Relative to aged donors, long-lived donors carried more naive CD4+ cells and displayed higher diversity.

Sample-barcoded 5' priming and a J-beta primer mix drove a second PCR of 7 to 11 cycles. TCRdb independently ran MiXCR on the 5' RACE reads; one entry per CDR3 protein. The table records about 1.1 million distinct CDR3 sequences, roughly two fifths of them present only once. They isolated at least 6 million PBMCs from each sample. The table lists this clonotype with many counts. Its antigen remains unidentified. V dropped 0 bases and J dropped 2 bases, with 9 bases sitting between them. This CDR3 region has 15 residues. Germline V lookup: CDR1 MNHEY, CDR2 SVGAGI. This receptor was obtained from a man younger than 35 in good health. The chain uses TRBV6-5 and TRBJ2-3, with D unresolved. The material sequenced was blood. CDR3 bases: TGTGCCAGCAGTTACTCGTCCAGATCCACAGATACGCAGTATTTT. This codes for CASSYSSRSTDTQYF.